This T cell receptor beta chain derives from a study (dated by TCRdb to between 2015 and 2016). About the full investigation: The study examined whether tumor-infiltrating Tregs in breast cancer are drawn from blood Tregs or arise in situ by conversion from other CD4+ T cell subsets.

The CDR3 runs 16 residues from the cysteine to the phenylalanine. The entry retains the CDR3 DNA only, 48 bases that are in frame from base 1. The germline V gene (reference sequence) gives CDR1 as SGHNT and CDR2 as YYREEE. For this chain, trimming is 4 bases at the V end and 4 bases at the J end, and the number of junction bases without a gene match is 10. Memory CD4+ T cells were isolated as CD4+CD45RO+CD25- cells. Tregs, naive and memory CD4+ T cells from tumor, blood and ipsilateral draining lymph nodes of five breast cancer patients underwent full-length TCR alpha and beta sequencing. Ficoll density gradient centrifugation was used to isolate mononuclear cells from lymph nodes or from over 40 ml of peripheral blood. FACS confirmed that the sorted cell populations were more than 90% pure. In regard to this clonotype: Its recognized antigen is unknown. No much larger clone exists at a distance of one base, and base qualities are not known.

Amplification of full-length TCR variable regions was done by 5' RACE PCR using constant-region reverse primers, and this step was followed by semi-nested PCR with Nested Universal Primer A. The ReliaPrep RNA Cell Miniprep System was used to extract total RNA, which was then reverse transcribed into 5'RACE-ready cDNA with the SMARTer RACE 5'/3' Kit. An Illumina MiSeq was used to sequence the full-length TCR alpha and beta libraries, which had been barcoded with multiplex adaptors. Per the authors' processing: Sequencing data were pooled across the five patients for each of nine subset-tissue groups and compared by unsupervised clustering of TCR gene usage. The Morisita-Horn index was used to calculate repertoire similarity, with shared sequences weighted by how much each contributed to each repertoire. TCRdb itself trimmed the public reads at Q25 with fastp, ran MiXCR and retained productive beta chains. Each CDR3 protein gets just one entry, which takes the most common genes and DNA from the rows behind it. These V and J calls derive from TCRdb rather than the authors' analysis. In all, the sample holds 30,000 or so distinct CDR3 sequences, and approximately 25% of those were seen once. The ten largest clonotypes hold 4.3% of the sample.

On the study overall, not on this receptor specifically: Tumor memory CD4+ T cell TCR gene usage was found to cluster with blood and lymph node memory CD4+ cells and with lymph node naive CD4+ cells. Validation in the larger cohort was restricted to a single TCR beta V-J rearrangement rather than whole repertoires. The greatest overlap of tumor-infiltrating Treg TCR alpha and beta sequences was with tumor naive CD4+ T cells, followed next by blood naive CD4+ T cells.

In this chain, TRBV5-4 is recombined with TRBJ2-3; the central 9 bases match TRBD1. The material sequenced was memory CD4+ T cells sorted from blood. Read against the paper, the sample's cell subset or site label means: memory CD4+ T cells, CD4+CD45RO+CD25-. This TCR derives from a female donor with breast cancer. CDR3 protein: CASSTSPGQGPDTQYF. The sequenced DNA: TGTGCCAGCAGCACCAGCCCGGGACAGGGCCCAGATACGCAGTATTTT.